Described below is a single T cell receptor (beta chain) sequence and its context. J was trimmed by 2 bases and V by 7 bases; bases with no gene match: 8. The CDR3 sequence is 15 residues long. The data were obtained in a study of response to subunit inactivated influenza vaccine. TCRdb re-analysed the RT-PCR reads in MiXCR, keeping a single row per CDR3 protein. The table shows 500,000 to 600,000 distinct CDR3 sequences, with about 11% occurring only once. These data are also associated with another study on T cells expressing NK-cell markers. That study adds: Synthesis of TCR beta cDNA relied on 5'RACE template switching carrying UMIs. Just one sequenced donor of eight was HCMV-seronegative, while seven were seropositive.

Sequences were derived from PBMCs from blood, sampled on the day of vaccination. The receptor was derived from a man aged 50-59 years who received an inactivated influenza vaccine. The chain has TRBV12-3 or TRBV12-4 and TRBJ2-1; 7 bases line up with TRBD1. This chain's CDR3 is CASIPGQGAYNEQFF. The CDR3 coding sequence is TGTGCCAGCATCCCGGGGCAGGGGGCCTACAATGAGCAGTTCTTC.